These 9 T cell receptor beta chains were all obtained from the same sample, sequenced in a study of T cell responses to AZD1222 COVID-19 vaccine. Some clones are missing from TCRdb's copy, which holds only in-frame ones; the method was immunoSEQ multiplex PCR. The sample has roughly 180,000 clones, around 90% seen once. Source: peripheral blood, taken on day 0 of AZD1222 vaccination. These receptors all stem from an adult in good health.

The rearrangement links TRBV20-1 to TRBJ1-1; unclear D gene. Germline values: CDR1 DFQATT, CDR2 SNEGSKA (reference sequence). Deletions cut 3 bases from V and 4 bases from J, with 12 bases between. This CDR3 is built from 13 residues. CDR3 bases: TGCAGTGCTAGTCTAGGAGGAAGCACTGAAGCTTTCTTT. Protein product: CSASLGGSTEAFF.

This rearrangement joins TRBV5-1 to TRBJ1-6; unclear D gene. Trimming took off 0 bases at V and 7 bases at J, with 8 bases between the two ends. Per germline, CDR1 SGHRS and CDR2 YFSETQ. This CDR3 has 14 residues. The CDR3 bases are TGCGCCAGCAGCTTGGAGGGAATCAATTCACCCCTCCACTTT. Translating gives CASSLEGINSPLHF.

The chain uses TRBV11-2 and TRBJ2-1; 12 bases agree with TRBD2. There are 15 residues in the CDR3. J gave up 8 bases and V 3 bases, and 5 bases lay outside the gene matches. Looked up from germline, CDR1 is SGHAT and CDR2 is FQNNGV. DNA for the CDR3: TGTGCCAGCAGCTTCTCTAGCGGGAGGGGCGATGAGCAGTTCTTC. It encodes CASSFSSGRGDEQFF.

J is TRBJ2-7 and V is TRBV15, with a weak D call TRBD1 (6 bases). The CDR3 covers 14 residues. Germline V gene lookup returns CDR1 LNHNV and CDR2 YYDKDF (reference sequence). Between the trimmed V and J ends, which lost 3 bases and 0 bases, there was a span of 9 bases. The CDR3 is CATSSWTDSYEQYF. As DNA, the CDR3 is TGTGCCACCAGCAGTTGGACAGACTCCTACGAGCAGTACTTC. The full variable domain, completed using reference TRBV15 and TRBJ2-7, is DAMVIQNPRYQVTQFGKPVTLSCSQTLNHNVMYWYQQKSSQAPKLLFHYYDKDFNNEADTPDNFQSRRPNTSFCFLDIRSPGLGDTAMYLCATSSWTDSYEQYFGPGTRLTVT.

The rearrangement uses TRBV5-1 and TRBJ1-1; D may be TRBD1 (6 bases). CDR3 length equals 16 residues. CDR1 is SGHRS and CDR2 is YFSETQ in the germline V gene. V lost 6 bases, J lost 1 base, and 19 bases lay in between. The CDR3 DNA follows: TGCGCCAGCACCCTGGTCGTCGGAGGGGGGAACACTGAAGCTTTCTTT. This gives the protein CASTLVVGGGNTEAFF. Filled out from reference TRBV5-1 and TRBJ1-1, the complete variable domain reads KAGVTQTPRYLIKTRGQQVTLSCSPISGHRSVSWYQQTPGQGLQFLFEYFSETQRNKGNFPGRFSGRQFSNSRSEMNVSTLELGDSALYLCASTLVVGGGNTEAFFGQGTRLTVV.

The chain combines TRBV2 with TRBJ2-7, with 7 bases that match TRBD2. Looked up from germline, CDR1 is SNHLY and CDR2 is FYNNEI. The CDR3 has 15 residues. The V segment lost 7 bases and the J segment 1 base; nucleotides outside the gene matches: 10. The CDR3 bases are TGTGCCAGCAACAAGGAGGCTAGCGGTTCCTACGAGCAGTACTTC. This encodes CASNKEASGSYEQYF.

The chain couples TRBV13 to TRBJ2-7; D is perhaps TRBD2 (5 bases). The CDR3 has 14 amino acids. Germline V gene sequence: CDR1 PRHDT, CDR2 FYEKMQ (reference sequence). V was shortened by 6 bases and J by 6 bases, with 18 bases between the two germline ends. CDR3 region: CASSLRTGKGEQYF. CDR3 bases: TGTGCCAGCAGTCTAAGGACGGGAAAAGGCGAGCAGTACTTC.

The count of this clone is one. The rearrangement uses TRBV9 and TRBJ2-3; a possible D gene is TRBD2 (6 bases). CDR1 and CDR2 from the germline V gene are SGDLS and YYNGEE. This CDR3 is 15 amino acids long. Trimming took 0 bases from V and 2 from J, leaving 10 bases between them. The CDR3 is CASSVAGGNTDTQYF. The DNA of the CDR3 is TGTGCCAGCAGCGTAGCGGGCGGGAACACAGATACGCAGTATTTT.

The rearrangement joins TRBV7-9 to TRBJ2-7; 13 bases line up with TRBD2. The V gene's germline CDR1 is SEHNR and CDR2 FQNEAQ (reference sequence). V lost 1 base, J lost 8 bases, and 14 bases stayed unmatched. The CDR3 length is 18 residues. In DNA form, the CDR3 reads TGTGCCAGCAGCTTAGGGGGCGGGCGAGGGACTAGCGGGGCTCAGCAGTACTTC. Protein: CASSLGGGRGTSGAQQYF.